These 9 T cell receptor beta chains were sequenced from one sample in a study of glioma-infiltrating T cells. Amplification of TCR alpha and beta CDR3 regions from RNA used iRepertoire nested multiplex PCR. Each CDR3 protein gets one entry after TCRdb re-called the multiplex PCR reads with MiXCR. The data show 93,000 or so distinct CDR3 sequences, under 30% seen once. The material sequenced was glioma tissue, nonneoplastic brain tissue, or PBMCs (not recorded which). The source of these receptors is a human donor with low-grade glioma or glioblastoma, undergoing nonglioma brain surgery, or in good health (not recorded which).

CDR3 bases: TGTGCCAGCAGCCAACTAGCGGGAAGAGATACGCAGCATTTT. It is translated as CASSQLAGRDTQHF. The V gene is TRBV14, the J gene TRBJ2-3, with no clear D. Matching the DNA end better, TRBJ1-5 makes the J call doubtful. The germline V gene has CDR1 SGHDN and CDR2 FVKESK. This CDR3 is 14 amino acids long.

This clonotype was observed many times. CDR3 residues: CASSLWGGGYEQYF. CDR3 coding DNA: TGTGCCAGCAGTTTATGGGGGGGTGGCTACGAGCAGTACTTC. The chain joins TRBV27 to TRBJ2-7; the match to TRBD2 covers 7 bases. J gave up 3 bases and V 1 base, and 3 bases lay outside the gene matches. In germline, CDR1 is MNHEY, CDR2 SMNVEV (reference sequence). CDR3 length: 14 amino acids.

This clonotype has a handful of counts. This chain connects TRBV7-2 to TRBJ2-5; 12 bases line up with TRBD2. V lost 5 bases to trimming and J lost 0 bases; unmatched junction nucleotides: 4. Germline lookup yields CDR1 SGHTA and CDR2 FQGNSA. This CDR3 region has 16 residues. The CDR3, as DNA: TGTGCCAGCAGCCAAGGACTAGCGGGACACCAAGAGACCCAGTACTTC. Translated, it gives CASSQGLAGHQETQYF.

This clonotype has ten or more counts. The genes are TRBV28 and TRBJ1-4; D not certain. V was clipped by 5 bases and J by 5 bases, with 27 bases between them. The CDR3 is made up of 19 amino acids. The germline V gene encodes CDR1 MDHEN and CDR2 SYDVKM. The CDR3 loop reads CASSKPFGGVLARNEKLFF. CDR3 DNA: TGTGCCAGCAGTAAACCCTTCGGAGGCGTCCTTGCAAGAAATGAAAAACTGTTTTTT.

This clonotype was observed at least ten times. The chain employs TRBV6-2 or TRBV6-3 and TRBJ2-7; TRBD1 might be the D (5 bases). The V gene's germline CDR1 is MNHEY and CDR2 SVGEGT. With 4 bases removed from V and 0 bases from J, the gap between germline ends came to 22 bases. CDR3 length: 18 amino acids. For the CDR3, the DNA is TGTGCCAGCAGTTTGACGACAGTAGCAGCGTGGGGCTCCTACGAGCAGTACTTC. Translated, it gives CASSLTTVAAWGSYEQYF.

V usage is TRBV19 and J usage is TRBJ2-7; D is undetermined. There are 15 residues in the CDR3. Germline CDR1 is LNHDA and CDR2 is SQIVND (reference sequence). Trimming cost V 2 bases and J 1 base, with 12 bases left between them. CDR3 in DNA: TGTGCCAGTAGTATAACGCTGGCTACTTCCTACGAGCAGTACTTC. Translated: CASSITLATSYEQYF.

This clonotype was seen ten or more times. V gene TRBV5-1 combines with J gene TRBJ2-7; a possible D gene is TRBD2 (5 bases). This CDR3 has 16 amino acids. Germline values: CDR1 SGHRS, CDR2 YFSETQ. V dropped 2 bases and J dropped 0 bases, with 15 bases sitting between them. For the CDR3, the DNA is TGCGCCAGCAGCTTTGGCGGAAGCGGTAGCTCCTACGAGCAGTACTTC. This encodes CASSFGGSGSSYEQYF.

This clonotype occurred many times. The rearrangement links TRBV15 to TRBJ2-5; D is uncertain. Trimming left V 3 bases short and J 3 bases short, with 8 bases between. The germline gives CDR1 LNHNV, CDR2 YYDKDF (reference sequence). The CDR3 is made up of 13 amino acids. The chain's CDR3 is CATSRVAEETQYF. The CDR3 DNA sequence: TGTGCCACCAGCAGGGTCGCGGAAGAGACCCAGTACTTC.

Concerning this clonotype itself: A read error is possible here, since a much larger clone lies one base away. The V and J genes are TRBV3-1 and TRBJ1-1, with D tentatively TRBD1 (6 bases). Germline V lookup: CDR1 LGHDT, CDR2 YNNKEL (reference sequence). The CDR3 totals 14 residues. The CDR3 here is CASSSERDTSEALF. The CDR3 bases are TGTGCCAGCAGCTCCGAACGGGACACCTCTGAAGCTTTATTT.